One sample yielded the 5 T cell receptor beta chains listed below, sequenced in a study of shared clonotypes between healthy human individuals. The method was immunoSEQ multiplex PCR; TCRdb's version includes in-frame clones alone and lacks a portion of them. The sample has 550,000 to 800,000 clones, roughly 87% seen once. Sequencing input: memory CD8+ T cells from PBMCs. Sample subset: CD45RO+ cells pooled with CCR7-negative TemRA cells. Receptors were obtained from a man aged 18 to 30 in good health. Some clones in this sample may be carry-over from other donors' samples.

The V and J genes are TRBV7-9 and TRBJ2-7; 8 bases map to TRBD1. V lost 5 bases to trimming and J lost 5 bases; unmatched junction nucleotides: 8. CDR1 is SEHNR, CDR2 FQNEAQ, per germline (reference sequence). This CDR3 contains 14 residues. In DNA, the CDR3 is TGTGCCAGCAGCAGCAACAGGGGGACGGACGAGCAGTACTTC. It translates to CASSSNRGTDEQYF.

The rearrangement links TRBV4-3 to TRBJ2-7; 12 nucleotides match TRBD2. The length of the CDR3 is 16 residues. Germline CDR1 LGHNA, CDR2 YSLEER. J gave up 3 bases and V 3 bases, and 6 bases lay outside the gene matches. The CDR3 sequence: CASSHLTSGSIYEQYF. CDR3 DNA sequence: TGCGCCAGCAGCCATCTGACTAGCGGGAGTATCTACGAGCAGTACTTC.

The chain employs TRBV4-1 and TRBJ2-1; a possible D gene is TRBD2 (6 bases). Looked up from germline, CDR1 is MGHRA and CDR2 is YSYEKL. This CDR3 region has 14 residues. V shed 3 bases and J shed 5 bases, with 11 bases lying between them. The CDR3 region has the DNA TGCGCCAGCAGCCACCCCCGGAGGGACAATGAGCAGTTCTTC. This translates into CASSHPRRDNEQFF.

The chain uses TRBV18 and TRBJ2-5, with D perhaps matching TRBD2 (5 bases). Trimming took off 4 bases at V and 3 bases at J, with 12 bases between the two ends. CDR3 length: 14 residues. Germline V gene sequence: CDR1 KGHSH, CDR2 LQKENI. CDR3 in DNA: TGTGCCAGCTCACAGCGGCCGAAGGAAGAGACCCAGTACTTC. Protein: CASSQRPKEETQYF. Full variable domain (remainder filled in from reference TRBV18 and TRBJ2-5): NAGVMQNPRHLVRRRGQEARLRCSPMKGHSHVYWYRQLPEEGLKFMVYLQKENIIDESGMPKERFSAEFPKEGPSILRIQQVVRGDSAAYFCASSQRPKEETQYFGPGTRLLVL.

This chain connects TRBV14 to TRBJ1-2, with D maybe TRBD1 (5 bases). The CDR3 spans 14 residues. The V and J ends lost 1 base and 4 bases respectively, with 10 bases between them. Looked up from germline, CDR1 is SGHDN and CDR2 is FVKESK. CDR3 sequence reads: CASSQVDSVYGYTF. For the CDR3, the DNA is TGTGCCAGCAGCCAAGTCGACAGCGTCTATGGCTACACCTTC.